These 20 T cell receptor beta chains originate from one sample sequenced in a study of cytotoxic CD8 clonotypes in ibrutinib-treated CLL. Clones were sequenced by immunoSEQ multiplex PCR, and TCRdb holds only the in-frame ones, with some missing. Of about 160,000 clones in the sample, approximately 80% were seen once. This specimen was PBMCs, taken after 12 months of ibrutinib treatment. The receptors originated from a human donor with chronic lymphocytic leukemia.

V gene TRBV7-9 combines with J gene TRBJ2-3, with D perhaps matching TRBD1 or TRBD2 (5 bases each). V dropped 5 bases and J dropped 5 bases, with 14 bases sitting between them. Looked up from germline, CDR1 is SEHNR and CDR2 is FQNEAQ (reference sequence). The CDR3 runs 14 residues. CDR3 in DNA: TGTGCCAGCAGCAAGGGACGGGCGGAAGATACGCAGTATTTT. It codes for CASSKGRAEDTQYF.

V usage is TRBV7-9 and J usage is TRBJ2-1; D ambiguous. This CDR3 has 16 amino acids. V was trimmed by 5 bases and J by 0 bases, leaving 14 bases between them. The germline CDR1 and CDR2 sequences are SEHNR and FQNEAQ (reference sequence). The CDR3 nucleotides are TGTGCCAGCAGCAAAGGGCCCACCGGCTCCTACAATGAGCAGTTCTTC. It yields the protein CASSKGPTGSYNEQFF. The whole variable domain, remainder taken from reference TRBV7-9 and TRBJ2-1, is DTGVSQNPRHKITKRGQNVTFRCDPISEHNRLYWYRQTLGQGPEFLTYFQNEAQLEKSRLLSDRFSAERPKGSFSTLEIQRTEQGDSAMYLCASSKGPTGSYNEQFFGPGTRLTVL.

This chain uses TRBV9 with TRBJ2-1; a possible D gene is TRBD2 (6 bases). Germline loops: CDR1 SGDLS, CDR2 YYNGEE. Trimming took off 0 bases at V and 9 bases at J, with 10 bases between the two ends. This CDR3 comprises 13 residues. Written as DNA, the CDR3 is TGTGCCAGCAGCGTAGAATACGGGGGTGAGCAGTTCTTC. Translation: CASSVEYGGEQFF.

This clone was counted a single time. This CDR3 reads CASSKGTALSQPQHF. As DNA, the CDR3 is TGTGCCAGCAGTAAAGGGACTGCTCTCAGTCAGCCCCAGCATTTT. The chain joins TRBV6-1 to TRBJ1-5, with D perhaps matching TRBD1 (5 bases). The germline V and J ends were trimmed by 5 bases and 6 bases, with 17 bases remaining between them. Germline CDR1 and CDR2: MNHNS and SASEGT. This CDR3 is 15 amino acids long.

This chain joins TRBV7-2 and TRBJ2-2; D is unclear. This CDR3 is built from 12 residues. Trimming removed 3 bases from V and 7 bases from J, with 6 bases in between. Germline CDR1 and CDR2: SGHTA and FQGNSA. CDR3: CASSFFGGELFF. The CDR3 DNA reads TGTGCCAGCAGCTTCTTCGGCGGGGAGCTGTTTTTT. The whole variable domain, remainder taken from reference TRBV7-2 and TRBJ2-2, is GAGVSQSPSNKVTEKGKDVELRCDPISGHTALYWYRQSLGQGLEFLIYFQGNSAPDKSGLPSDRFSAERTGGSVSTLTIQRTQQEDSAVYLCASSFFGGELFFGEGSRLTVL.

This chain uses TRBV7-8 with TRBJ1-3, with D uncertain. CDR1 and CDR2 (germline): SGHVS, FQNEAQ. The CDR3 consists of 18 residues. Between the trimmed V and J ends, which lost 2 bases and 0 bases, there was a span of 17 bases. The CDR3 loop reads CASSLTRRRTNSGNTIYF. For the CDR3, the DNA is TGTGCCAGCAGCTTAACCCGCCGACGGACGAACTCTGGAAACACCATATATTTT.

The V and J genes are TRBV21-1 and TRBJ1-6. TRBV21-1 is flagged as a pseudogene. CDR3 length: 14 residues. CDR3 in amino acids: CASSKGGAGSPLHF. The CDR3 DNA reads as TGTGCCAGCAGCAAAGGAGGGGCTGGGTCACCCCTCCACTTT.

V is TRBV5-4 and J is TRBJ2-4; 8 nucleotides match TRBD1. CDR1 is SGHNT, CDR2 YYREEE, per germline (reference sequence). This CDR3 has 17 residues. V was pared by 3 bases and J by 2 bases, with 10 bases of the junction left unmatched. The CDR3 loop reads CASSSNRGALTKNIQYF. In DNA, the CDR3 is TGTGCCAGCAGCTCTAACAGGGGGGCCCTAACCAAAAACATTCAGTACTTC.

The rearrangement joins TRBV5-1 to TRBJ2-7; 8 bases are a match to TRBD2. Trimming took 1 base from V and 5 from J; bases not matched to a gene: 8. CDR3 length: 15 amino acids. CDR1 SGHRS and CDR2 YFSETQ come from the germline V gene. The CDR3 nucleotides are TGCGCCAGCAGCTTGTGGGCGGGGGGCGCCAACGAGCAGTACTTC. The encoded protein is CASSLWAGGANEQYF.

This clone was observed once. The V gene is TRBV29-1, the J gene TRBJ2-7; the match to TRBD2 covers 7 bases. Looked up from germline, CDR1 is SQVTM and CDR2 is ANQGSEA. The CDR3 covers 13 residues. The trim removed 6 bases at V and 6 bases at J, leaving 11 bases unmatched. In nucleotides, the CDR3 is TGCAGCGTCGGGGGGTTAGCAGGTGCCGAGCAGTACTTC. It translates to CSVGGLAGAEQYF.

The V call is TRBV28, the J call TRBJ2-1; possibly TRBD1 or TRBD2 for D (5 bases each). From germline, CDR1 is MDHEN and CDR2 SYDVKM. This CDR3 is 14 amino acids long. With 5 bases removed from V and 3 bases from J, the gap between germline ends came to 11 bases. For the CDR3, the DNA is TGTGCCAGCAGTGGGACCAACATCTACAATGAGCAGTTCTTC. It codes for CASSGTNIYNEQFF. The variable domain in full, with the rest retrieved from reference TRBV28 and TRBJ2-1, is DVKVTQSSRYLVKRTGEKVFLECVQDMDHENMFWYRQDPGLGLRLIYFSYDVKMKEKGDIPEGYSVSREKKERFSLILESASTNQTSMYLCASSGTNIYNEQFFGPGTRLTVL.

This clone was observed a single time. The rearrangement uses TRBV30 and TRBJ1-2, with no clear D. Germline V gives CDR1 GTSNPN, CDR2 SVGIG (reference sequence). V was shortened by 0 bases and J by 3 bases, with 8 bases between the two germline ends. The CDR3 spans 13 residues. The CDR3 DNA is TGTGCCTGGAGTGTTTCAGGTTACTATGGCTACACCTTC. Its translation: CAWSVSGYYGYTF.

The chain uses TRBV7-9 and TRBJ2-1, with D possibly TRBD2 on 5 matching bases. The CDR3 extends over 16 amino acids. Germline V CDR1 and CDR2: SEHNR, FQNEAQ (reference sequence). With 5 bases removed from V and 5 bases from J, the gap between germline ends came to 19 bases. Written as DNA, the CDR3 is TGTGCCAGCAGCCGGATTACGGGGTCTCCGAACAATGAGCAGTTCTTC. Its translation: CASSRITGSPNNEQFF.

This clone has more than one count but fewer than ten. This chain uses TRBV10-3 with TRBJ2-6, with TRBD1 matching 8 bases. The ends lost 2 bases at V and 2 bases at J; junction bases unmatched: 5. Germline V gives CDR1 ENHRY, CDR2 SYGVKD. The CDR3 sequence is 17 residues long. The CDR3 here is CAISEGQGTAGANVLTF. CDR3 in DNA: TGTGCCATCAGTGAGGGACAGGGAACGGCTGGGGCCAACGTCCTGACTTTC.

This clone was observed once. V usage is TRBV5-1 and J usage is TRBJ1-1, with D unclear. The V and J ends lost 4 bases and 1 base respectively, with 14 bases between them. Germline V gene data show CDR1 as SGHRS and CDR2 as YFSETQ. The CDR3 is 15 residues long. CDR3 residues: CASSADGGRNTEAFF. DNA of the CDR3: TGCGCCAGCAGCGCCGACGGCGGGAGGAACACTGAAGCTTTCTTT.

J is TRBJ2-2 and V is TRBV28; a weak D match, TRBD1 (6 bases). The CDR3 covers 16 residues. The V gene lost 6 bases and the J gene lost 2 bases, with 16 bases spanning the gap. Germline lookup yields CDR1 MDHEN and CDR2 SYDVKM. The CDR3 coding sequence is TGTGCCAGCAGCACAAAACAGGGTGGAAACACCGGGGAGCTGTTTTTT. Translated: CASSTKQGGNTGELFF.

The chain employs TRBV10-3 and TRBJ2-3; D remains unclear. Germline V gene lookup returns CDR1 ENHRY and CDR2 SYGVKD. Trimming shortened V by 7 bases and J by 1 base, and 6 bases separated the two germline ends. CDR3 length: 12 residues. The CDR3 loop reads CAIKDRTDTQYF. CDR3 sequence (DNA): TGTGCCATCAAGGACCGCACAGATACGCAGTATTTT.

The chain is built from TRBV19 and TRBJ2-5; D is ambiguous. Germline CDR1 reads LNHDA; CDR2 reads SQIVND (reference sequence). The CDR3 totals 14 residues. V was shortened by 3 bases and J by 2 bases, with 10 bases between the two germline ends. CDR3 sequence reads: CASSISATQETQYF. The CDR3 nucleotides are TGTGCCAGTAGTATCTCCGCTACTCAAGAGACCCAGTACTTC.

This chain links TRBV5-1 with TRBJ1-5; 9 bases align to TRBD1. The CDR3 totals 15 residues. CDR1 is SGHRS and CDR2 is YFSETQ in the germline V gene. Unmatched junction bases numbered 5, after V lost 4 bases and J lost 3 bases. CDR3 sequence (DNA): TGCGCCAGCAGCCTCGGGACAGGGATCAATCAGCCCCAGCATTTT. Its protein is CASSLGTGINQPQHF.

The chain carries TRBV7-2 and TRBJ2-3; no reliable D call. CDR3 length: 16 amino acids. CDR1 and CDR2 from the germline V gene are SGHTA and FQGNSA. V dropped 4 bases and J dropped 7 bases, with 21 bases sitting between them. CDR3 sequence reads: CASSSTGVSVPNTQYF. DNA for the CDR3: TGTGCCAGCAGCTCCACGGGCGTAAGCGTACCAAATACGCAGTATTTT.